This TCR beta chain was profiled in a study of CD8 T cells in Susac syndrome. The germline V gene encodes CDR1 MDHEN and CDR2 SYDVKM. The V and J ends lost 7 bases and 0 bases respectively, with 7 bases between them. The CDR3 is made up of 14 amino acids. Patients with Susac syndrome met diagnostic criteria that were recently defined for definite or probable disease. Isolation of CD8+ and CD4+ T cells was performed negatively, whereas enrichment of TEMRA cells was done by FACS. Random hexamers were used to reverse transcribe an amount of roughly 0.5 to 1 ug RNA. Amplification of TCR beta CDR3 by immunoSEQ multiplex PCR spanned 54 Vbeta and 13 Jbeta. From the immunoSEQ multiplex PCR reads, TCRdb called clonotypes with MiXCR, one entry per CDR3 protein. The table lists some 77,000 distinct CDR3 sequences, 93% of them singletons, with around 0.15% in the top ten.

The chain is built from TRBV28 and TRBJ2-6, with TRBD2 as a possible D gene (5 bases). Sequencing input: CD4+ T cells from PBMCs. The source of this sequence is a human donor with Susac syndrome. CDR3: CASMGASGANVLTF. CDR3 in DNA: TGTGCCAGCATGGGAGCCTCTGGGGCCAACGTCCTGACTTTC.